These 13 T cell receptor beta chains were all obtained from the same sample, sequenced in a study of T cell responses to AZD1222 COVID-19 vaccine. The data were produced by immunoSEQ multiplex PCR, yet TCRdb's version contains in-frame clones alone and is incomplete. The top ten hold roughly a tenth of the sample, which has around 80,000 clones, 70% to 90% seen once. Sequencing was performed on peripheral blood, taken 28 days after the second AZD1222 dose. These receptors all come from an adult who received the AZD1222 COVID-19 vaccine.

Only a few counts were recorded for this clone. This chain connects TRBV2 to TRBJ2-5, with a weak D call TRBD2 (5 bases). The V end lost 11 bases, the J end lost 2 bases, and 9 bases lay between the germline ends. This CDR3 contains 11 residues. Germline CDR1 SNHLY, CDR2 FYNNEI. The CDR3 sequence: CAGLTQETQYF. In nucleotides, the CDR3 is TGTGCCGGACTTACTCAAGAGACCCAGTACTTC.

This clone was found a few times. For the CDR3, the DNA is TGTGCCAGCAGCCGTACAACAGGGTCCACTGAAGCTTTCTTT. Residues: CASSRTTGSTEAFF. V gene TRBV28 combines with J gene TRBJ1-1; D might be TRBD1 (6 bases). Trimming took off 6 bases at V and 4 bases at J, with 15 bases between the two ends. Germline-derived CDR1 and CDR2 are MDHEN and SYDVKM. The CDR3 runs 14 residues.

This clone was counted only a few times. This sequence joins TRBV12-3 or TRBV12-4 and TRBJ1-1; the D is unclear. The V and J ends lost 8 bases and 7 bases respectively, with 11 bases between them. The CDR3 has 11 residues. The CDR3 DNA is TGTGCCAGCTCTTCGAGAGGTGAAGCTTTCTTT. It yields the protein CASSSRGEAFF.

The rearrangement links TRBV6-1 to TRBJ1-4; D is undetermined. V was shortened by 2 bases and J by 4 bases, with 11 bases between the two germline ends. The CDR3 has 15 amino acids. CDR1 and CDR2 (germline): MNHNS, SASEGT. The CDR3 loop is CASSEILSGNEKLFF. The CDR3 bases are TGTGCCAGCAGTGAAATTCTTAGCGGTAATGAAAAACTGTTTTTT.

This clone was seen just once. The chain's CDR3 is CASSDSRATEAFF. The CDR3 nucleotides are TGCGCCAGCAGTGACTCCAGGGCCACTGAAGCTTTCTTT. The rearrangement joins TRBV10-2 to TRBJ1-1, with a possible D match to TRBD1 (5 bases). The ends were cut back, 3 bases at V and 4 bases at J, with 9 bases in the middle. Germline V gene lookup returns CDR1 WSHSY and CDR2 SAAADI. The CDR3 loop spans 13 amino acids.

The genes are TRBV5-4 and TRBJ1-3; TRBD1 matches 9 bases. The CDR3 has 16 residues. The germline V gene has CDR1 SGHNT and CDR2 YYREEE (reference sequence). J gave up 1 base and V 4 bases, and 6 bases lay outside the gene matches. The CDR3 spells CASSPNRGRSGNTIYF. CDR3 nucleotides: TGTGCCAGCAGCCCGAACAGGGGGCGTTCTGGAAACACCATATATTTT.

This chain uses TRBV5-5 with TRBJ1-1; perhaps TRBD1 as D (5 bases). This CDR3 has 15 amino acids. Germline V gene data show CDR1 as SGHKS and CDR2 as YYEKEE (reference sequence). Deletions cut 0 bases from V and 1 base from J, with 10 bases between. CDR3 coding DNA: TGTGCCAGCAGCTTGGTTAAGGGGAGGAACACTGAAGCTTTCTTT. It encodes CASSLVKGRNTEAFF.

V and J are TRBV4-2 and TRBJ1-6; D not certain. Germline V CDR1 and CDR2: LGHNA, YNFKEQ. The CDR3 length is 16 residues. Trimming left V 0 bases short and J 8 bases short, with 14 bases between. The CDR3: CASSQDAFSADSPLHF. The CDR3, as DNA: TGTGCCAGCAGCCAAGACGCGTTCAGCGCGGATTCACCCCTCCACTTT.

This chain connects TRBV9 to TRBJ2-3; 7 nucleotides line up with TRBD2. Per the germline V gene, CDR1 is SGDLS and CDR2 is YYNGEE. The CDR3 covers 15 residues. Trimming at V came to 3 bases and at J to 0 bases, leaving 4 bases not matched to a gene. CDR3 sequence (DNA): TGTGCCAGCAGCGCGAGGGAGGGCAGCACAGATACGCAGTATTTT. Translating gives CASSAREGSTDTQYF.

The chain links TRBV9 to TRBJ1-3; TRBD1 agrees at 8 bases. The CDR3 runs 15 residues. The V gene end was trimmed by 0 bases and the J gene end by 8 bases; junction bases not matched to a gene: 7. Germline lookup yields CDR1 SGDLS and CDR2 YYNGEE. CDR3 region: CASSVGAGGTDTIYF. The CDR3 nucleotides read TGTGCCAGCAGCGTAGGAGCAGGGGGCACGGACACCATATATTTT.

This clone occurred once. The V gene is TRBV5-1, the J gene TRBJ2-7; D not certain. Germline CDR1 and CDR2: SGHRS and YFSETQ. CDR3 length: 15 amino acids. V was trimmed by 2 bases and J by 3 bases, leaving 15 bases between them. This chain's CDR3 is CASSFSGDLVYEQYF. The CDR3 region has the DNA TGCGCCAGCAGCTTCTCAGGTGATTTAGTCTACGAGCAGTACTTC.

The chain joins TRBV29-1 to TRBJ2-5; 11 positions match TRBD2. V trimming: 7 bases; J trimming: 4 bases; junction bases outside the gene matches: 14. Germline V gene data show CDR1 as SQVTM and CDR2 as ANQGSEA. The CDR3 is made up of 16 amino acids. The DNA of the CDR3 is TGCAGCGCCGAGACCCGCTTAGCGGGGGGGATAGAGACCCAGTACTTC. It specifies CSAETRLAGGIETQYF.

The chain has TRBV5-4 and TRBJ1-6, with D perhaps matching TRBD1 (5 bases). V was clipped by 0 bases and J by 9 bases, with 13 bases between them. The length of the CDR3 is 15 residues. Germline V gives CDR1 SGHNT, CDR2 YYREEE (reference sequence). The CDR3 coding sequence is TGTGCCAGCAGCTTGGTCTCGAACGGGGCTTCACCCCTCCACTTT. It specifies CASSLVSNGASPLHF.